This is a list of T cell receptor beta chains from one sample in a study of cytomegalovirus exposure and HLA in healthy donors. Produced via immunoSEQ multiplex PCR; TCRdb's table is partial and in-frame only. This sample has some 250,000 clones, with around 76% found just once. Sequenced: PBMCs. Source of these receptors: a woman between 35 and 50 years old in good health and CMV-seropositive. The CDR3 runs from the conserved cysteine through the conserved F or W. D genes are given only for firm matches. Clone size, where shown, is once, few, many, or a class for clones that have expanded.

j_call,clone_size,d_call,v_call,cdr3_aa,cdr3_nt
TRBJ1-5,-,TRBD1,TRBV7-8,CASSADRAQWQPQHF,TGTGCCAGCAGCGCAGACAGGGCACAATGGCAGCCCCAGCATTTT
TRBJ1-1,-,-,TRBV5-6,CASAILAGRGAEAFF,TGTGCCAGCGCCATACTAGCGGGGAGGGGCGCTGAAGCTTTCTTT
TRBJ1-4,-,TRBD1,TRBV7-6,CASSLAGQGAEKLFF,TGTGCCAGCAGCTTAGCGGGGCAGGGGGCGGAAAAACTGTTTTTT
TRBJ2-3,-,TRBD1,TRBV4-2,CASSHLGQGATDTQYF,TGTGCCAGCAGCCACCTCGGACAGGGGGCCACAGATACGCAGTATTTT
TRBJ2-7,-,TRBD2,TRBV30,CAWKPGLATYEQYF,TGTGCCTGGAAACCGGGACTAGCCACCTACGAGCAGTACTTC
TRBJ1-4,-,TRBD1,TRBV5-1,CASSPPGQGNEKLFF,TGCGCCAGCAGCCCCCCGGGACAGGGGAATGAAAAACTGTTTTTT
TRBJ2-3,-,TRBD2,TRBV5-6,CASSLRTSGGTDTQYF,TGTGCCAGCAGCTTAAGAACTAGCGGGGGCACAGATACGCAGTATTTT
TRBJ1-1,-,-,TRBV7-9,CASSFGRSEAFF,TGTGCCAGCAGCTTTGGTCGGAGTGAAGCTTTCTTT
TRBJ2-5,-,-,TRBV7-3,CASSPWGGGQGETQYF,TGTGCCAGCAGCCCGTGGGGCGGGGGCCAGGGAGAGACCCAGTACTTC
TRBJ1-5,-,TRBD1,TRBV2,CASRTRTGSSQPQHF,TGTGCCAGCAGGACTAGGACAGGGTCTAGCCAGCCCCAGCATTTT
TRBJ2-1,once,-,TRBV30,CAWETSSSYNEQFF,TGTGCCTGGGAGACTAGTTCTTCCTACAATGAGCAGTTCTTC
TRBJ2-7,-,TRBD1,TRBV7-8,CASSSRGGTGVSYEQYF,TGTGCCAGCAGCTCGCGAGGCGGGACAGGGGTTTCCTACGAGCAGTACTTC
TRBJ1-5,-,TRBD1,TRBV5-8,CASSLGQGANQPQHF,TGTGCCAGCAGCCTGGGACAGGGGGCGAATCAGCCCCAGCATTTT
TRBJ2-7,-,TRBD2,TRBV27,CASRASGRNYEQYF,TGTGCCAGCAGAGCTAGCGGGAGGAACTACGAGCAGTACTTC
TRBJ2-2,-,-,TRBV4-3,CASSQERTGELFF,TGCGCCAGCAGCCAGGAGAGGACCGGGGAGCTGTTTTTT
TRBJ1-4,-,-,TRBV6-5,CASSRSGGEEKLFF,TGTGCCAGCTCACGTTCGGGGGGGGAAGAAAAACTGTTTTTT
TRBJ2-1,-,TRBD2,TRBV10-1,CASSEGAGEFNEQFF,TGCGCCAGCAGTGAGGGAGCGGGAGAGTTCAATGAGCAGTTCTTC
TRBJ2-1,-,-,TRBV7-3,CASSSSGLSGEQFF,TGTGCCAGCAGCTCCTCGGGACTCTCAGGGGAGCAGTTCTTC
TRBJ2-3,-,TRBD2,TRBV10-3,CAISEVAGTDTQYF,TGTGCCATCAGTGAGGTAGCGGGAACGGATACGCAGTATTTT
TRBJ2-7,-,TRBD2,TRBV7-2,CASSSGTTSYEQYF,TGTGCCAGCAGCTCCGGGACTACCTCCTACGAGCAGTACTTC